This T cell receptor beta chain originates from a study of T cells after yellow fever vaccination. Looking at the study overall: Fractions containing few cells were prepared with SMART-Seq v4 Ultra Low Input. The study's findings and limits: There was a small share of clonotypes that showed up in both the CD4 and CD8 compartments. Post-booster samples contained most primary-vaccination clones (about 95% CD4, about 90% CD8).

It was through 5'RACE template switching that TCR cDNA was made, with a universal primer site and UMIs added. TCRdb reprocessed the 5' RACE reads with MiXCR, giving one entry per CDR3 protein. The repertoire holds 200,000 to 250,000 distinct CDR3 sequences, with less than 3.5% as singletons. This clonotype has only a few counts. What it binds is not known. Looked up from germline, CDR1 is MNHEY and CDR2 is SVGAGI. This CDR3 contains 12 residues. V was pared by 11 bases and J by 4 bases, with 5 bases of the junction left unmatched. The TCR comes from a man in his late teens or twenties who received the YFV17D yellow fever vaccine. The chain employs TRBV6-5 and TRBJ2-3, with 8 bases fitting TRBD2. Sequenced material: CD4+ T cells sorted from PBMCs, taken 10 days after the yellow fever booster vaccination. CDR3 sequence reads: CACHGRADTQYF. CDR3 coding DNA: TGTGCCTGTCACGGGAGGGCAGATACGCAGTATTTT.